These 32 T cell receptor beta chains were all obtained from the same sample, sequenced in a study of beta chain features in type 1 diabetes. Antigen specificity for these receptors is unknown. The study, taken as a whole, reports: Moderate but significant shortening of TCRB CDR3s was recorded in all four CD4+ subsets from Type 1 diabetes patients.

Reverse transcription of all isolated RNA meant that expressed TCRB transcripts were sequenced. The table came from immunoSEQ multiplex PCR; TCRdb's copy has only in-frame clones and leaves some out. The sample records 41,000 or so clones, 65% to 80% being singletons. Sequencing used Tregs from blood. These receptors were taken from a young man with type 1 diabetes. Some clones in this sample may be carry-over from other donors' samples.

This clone was counted only a few times. The V and J genes are TRBV5-1 and TRBJ1-1; a weak D match, TRBD1 (6 bases). The CDR3 runs 14 residues. V was shortened by 0 bases and J by 4 bases, with 10 bases between the two germline ends. Germline values: CDR1 SGHRS, CDR2 YFSETQ. This CDR3 reads CASSLVGAVTEAFF. The DNA of the CDR3 is TGCGCCAGCAGCTTGGTGGGGGCCGTCACTGAAGCTTTCTTT.

A single count supports this clone. The chain carries TRBV7-2 and TRBJ1-2, with 7 bases that match TRBD1. Trimming cost V 5 bases and J 4 bases; bases outside gene matches: 10. The CDR3 extends over 15 amino acids. Germline values: CDR1 SGHTA, CDR2 FQGNSA. CDR3 region: CASSPQGMGAYGYTF. CDR3 in DNA: TGTGCCAGCAGCCCACAGGGGATGGGGGCCTATGGCTACACCTTC. Full variable domain (remainder filled in from reference TRBV7-2 and TRBJ1-2): GAGVSQSPSNKVTEKGKDVELRCDPISGHTALYWYRQSLGQGLEFLIYFQGNSAPDKSGLPSDRFSAERTGGSVSTLTIQRTQQEDSAVYLCASSPQGMGAYGYTFGSGTRLTVV.

The chain is built from TRBV6-6 and TRBJ2-7; maybe TRBD2 (5 bases). The V and J ends lost 5 bases and 6 bases respectively, with 17 bases between them. Germline values: CDR1 MNHNY, CDR2 SVGAGI (reference sequence). The CDR3 extends over 14 amino acids. Here the CDR3 DNA reads TGTGCCAGCAGTCCCCAAGGGAGCGGTGGCGAGCAGTACTTC. Protein: CASSPQGSGGEQYF.

A few counts support this clone. This rearrangement joins TRBV27 to TRBJ2-2; 7 positions match TRBD2. The V gene's germline CDR1 is MNHEY and CDR2 SMNVEV (reference sequence). Trimming at V came to 2 bases and at J to 5 bases, leaving 5 bases not matched to a gene. CDR3 length: 15 amino acids. This chain's CDR3 is CASSLRGVQTGELFF. The CDR3 DNA sequence: TGTGCCAGCAGTTTACGGGGGGTGCAGACCGGGGAGCTGTTTTTT.

The chain couples TRBV5-1 to TRBJ2-5, with D uncertain. CDR3 length: 14 residues. Germline V gene lookup returns CDR1 SGHRS and CDR2 YFSETQ. With 0 bases removed from V and 1 base from J, the gap between germline ends came to 7 bases. The CDR3 here is CASSLASGQETQYF. CDR3 bases: TGCGCCAGCAGCTTGGCGTCAGGCCAAGAGACCCAGTACTTC.

This clone showed up just a few times. The rearrangement links TRBV29-1 to TRBJ1-5; D remains ambiguous. Germline V gene sequence: CDR1 SQVTM, CDR2 ANQGSEA. CDR3 size: 13 residues. Between the trimmed V and J ends, which lost 7 bases and 3 bases, there was a span of 13 bases. The DNA for the CDR3 is TGCAGCGCAGGACTGGGAACCAATCAGCCCCAGCATTTT. Protein product: CSAGLGTNQPQHF.

This clone was observed a single time. The J gene is TRBJ1-1, the V gene TRBV5-1; D not certain. The V gene's germline CDR1 is SGHRS and CDR2 YFSETQ. CDR3 length equals 13 residues. The V and J ends lost 0 bases and 12 bases respectively, with 15 bases between them. The CDR3 is CASSLAGSVRSFF. The CDR3 region has the DNA TGCGCCAGCAGCTTGGCCGGGTCGGTGCGATCTTTCTTT.

This chain uses TRBV11-2 with TRBJ2-4; 11 nucleotides line up with TRBD2. This CDR3 region has 14 residues. Germline CDR1 SGHAT, CDR2 FQNNGV. V was pared by 6 bases and J by 9 bases, with 7 bases of the junction left unmatched. CDR3 loop: CASSFSGGAVIQYF. The CDR3, as DNA: TGTGCCAGCAGTTTTAGCGGGGGGGCGGTCATTCAGTACTTC.

This clone has only a few counts. This chain joins TRBV7-2 and TRBJ1-5, with D possibly being TRBD1 (5 bases). Trimming pared 3 bases from V and 3 bases from J, leaving 6 bases between. CDR3 size: 13 residues. The V gene's germline CDR1 is SGHTA and CDR2 FQGNSA. The CDR3 reads CASSFRDNQPQHF. In nucleotides, the CDR3 is TGTGCCAGCAGCTTCAGGGACAATCAGCCCCAGCATTTT.

The rearrangement uses TRBV6-5 and TRBJ2-5; no clear D. V lost 6 bases, J lost 6 bases, and 11 bases lay in between. The CDR3 spans 12 residues. The germline V gene encodes CDR1 MNHEY and CDR2 SVGAGI. The CDR3 nucleotides are TGTGCCAGCAGCCGAGGCTCCCAGACCCAGTACTTC. It specifies CASSRGSQTQYF.

This clone occurred a few times. This chain joins TRBV4-3 and TRBJ1-2; tentative D call: TRBD1 (5 bases). V was trimmed by 1 base and J by 3 bases, leaving 21 bases between them. Germline loops: CDR1 LGHNA, CDR2 YSLEER. This CDR3 is 18 amino acids long. Here the CDR3 reads CASSQVIRGRGLHYGYTF. Written as DNA, the CDR3 is TGCGCCAGCAGCCAAGTGATTAGGGGTAGAGGTTTGCACTATGGCTACACCTTC.

This chain uses TRBV28 with TRBJ1-2; D may be TRBD1 (5 bases). The CDR3 length is 13 residues. Trimming stripped 5 bases from V and 2 bases from J, with 9 bases between. Germline assignment: CDR1 MDHEN and CDR2 SYDVKM. The DNA of the CDR3 is TGTGCCAGCAGTCGGACAATGAACTATGGCTACACCTTC. Its translation is CASSRTMNYGYTF.

The genes are TRBV19 and TRBJ1-2, with D maybe TRBD1 (5 bases). V lost 5 bases to trimming and J lost 4 bases, with 11 bases between them. This CDR3 region has 13 residues. Germline-derived CDR1 and CDR2 are LNHDA and SQIVND (reference sequence). As DNA, the CDR3 is TGTGCCAGTAGTCCGGGACTCTCCTATGGCTACACCTTC. This translates into CASSPGLSYGYTF.

V usage is TRBV6-5 and J usage is TRBJ1-2, with D uncertain. Between the trimmed V and J ends, which lost 6 bases and 8 bases, there was a span of 19 bases. The CDR3 is made up of 14 amino acids. The germline V gene encodes CDR1 MNHEY and CDR2 SVGAGI. The CDR3 nucleotides are TGTGCCAGCAGCAATTCGAGGGTTTCTATGGGCTACACCTTC. Translating gives CASSNSRVSMGYTF.

V gene TRBV27 combines with J gene TRBJ2-7; 16 bases are a match to TRBD2. The length of the CDR3 is 18 residues. CDR1 and CDR2 from the germline V gene are MNHEY and SMNVEV (reference sequence). V trimming: 5 bases; J trimming: 0 bases; junction bases outside the gene matches: 7. Written as DNA, the CDR3 is TGTGCCAGCAGTCCCTCGGGACTAGCGGGGGGGTACTCCTACGAGCAGTACTTC. The encoded protein is CASSPSGLAGGYSYEQYF.

CDR3 loop: CAGGVKGANTF. CDR3 sequence (DNA): TGTGCCGGGGGCGTGAAGGGGGCGAACACCTTC. The chain combines TRBV2 with TRBJ1-2, with 7 bases identical to TRBD1. The CDR3 sequence is 11 residues long. The V gene end was trimmed by 11 bases and the J gene end by 12 bases; junction bases not matched to a gene: 12. Germline-derived CDR1 and CDR2 are SNHLY and FYNNEI.

The rearrangement links TRBV18 to TRBJ1-5; TRBD1 might be the D (6 bases). From germline, CDR1 is KGHSH and CDR2 LQKENI. The CDR3 has 14 residues. Trimming stripped 4 bases from V and 6 bases from J, with 13 bases between. The CDR3 nucleotides are TGTGCCAGCTCACAATCCAGGGGCAGTCAGCCCCAGCATTTT. Translation gives CASSQSRGSQPQHF. Combining the CDR3 with reference TRBV18 and TRBJ1-5 gives the whole variable domain NAGVMQNPRHLVRRRGQEARLRCSPMKGHSHVYWYRQLPEEGLKFMVYLQKENIIDESGMPKERFSAEFPKEGPSILRIQQVVRGDSAAYFCASSQSRGSQPQHFGDGTRLSIL.

CDR3 nucleotide sequence: TGTGCCAGCAGCTCGACAGGGGGCCGTGAACTATATGGCTACACCTTC. Translating gives CASSSTGGRELYGYTF. The gene calls are TRBV7-2 and TRBJ1-2, with 10 bases fitting TRBD1. J lost 5 bases, V lost 4 bases, and 10 bases had no gene match. This CDR3 spans 16 amino acids. The V gene's germline CDR1 is SGHTA and CDR2 FQGNSA.

V gene TRBV2 combines with J gene TRBJ2-1; possible D gene TRBD1, 5 bases. CDR3 length: 12 amino acids. Germline CDR1 SNHLY, CDR2 FYNNEI. V was shortened by 8 bases and J by 3 bases, with 8 bases between the two germline ends. The CDR3 DNA sequence: TGTGCCAGCCAGGGAAACTACAATGAGCAGTTCTTC. Translating it yields CASQGNYNEQFF. The whole variable domain, filled in from reference TRBV2 and TRBJ2-1, reads EPEVTQTPSHQVTQMGQEVILRCVPISNHLYFYWYRQILGQKVEFLVSFYNNEISEKSEIFDDQFSVERPDGSNFTLKIRSTKLEDSAMYFCASQGNYNEQFFGPGTRLTVL.

The chain joins TRBV9 to TRBJ1-1, with no clear D. Per the germline V gene, CDR1 is SGDLS and CDR2 is YYNGEE. This CDR3 region has 14 residues. V was cut by 0 bases and J by 1 base, with 7 bases left in between. CDR3 amino acids: CASSVGSGNTEAFF. In DNA, the CDR3 is TGTGCCAGCAGCGTAGGCAGCGGGAACACTGAAGCTTTCTTT.

J is TRBJ1-5 and V is TRBV27; D ambiguous. This CDR3 is 15 amino acids long. Trimming took 2 bases from V and 0 from J, leaving 8 bases between them. From germline, CDR1 is MNHEY and CDR2 SMNVEV (reference sequence). The CDR3 loop is CASSLRGYSNQPQHF. The CDR3 coding sequence is TGTGCCAGCAGTTTACGGGGTTATAGCAATCAGCCCCAGCATTTT.

The rearrangement links TRBV18 to TRBJ2-5; 7 positions match TRBD1. CDR3 size: 16 residues. Trimming cost V 6 bases and J 4 bases; bases outside gene matches: 14. Germline-derived CDR1 and CDR2 are KGHSH and LQKENI. CDR3 DNA sequence: TGTGCCAGCTCCGGTAGGGACAGCCGAATGGGAGAGACCCAGTACTTC. Its translation is CASSGRDSRMGETQYF.

The CDR3 bases are TGTGCCAGCAGCTCTCTAGTCGGGCAGTATTTT. Its translation: CASSSLVGQYF. This sequence joins TRBV7-2 and TRBJ2-3, with unresolved D. This CDR3 has 11 residues. V was cut by 4 bases and J by 11 bases, with 10 bases left in between. From germline, CDR1 is SGHTA and CDR2 FQGNSA.

This clone has only a few counts. The V and J genes are TRBV19 and TRBJ1-5, with 8 bases identical to TRBD1. The CDR3 has 17 residues. CDR1 LNHDA and CDR2 SQIVND come from the germline V gene (reference sequence). V lost 5 bases to trimming and J lost 0 bases; unmatched junction nucleotides: 9. The CDR3 coding sequence is TGTGCCAGTAGTTGGGCACCAGGGGGCTATAGCAATCAGCCCCAGCATTTT. This gives the protein CASSWAPGGYSNQPQHF.

This clone was seen a handful of times. CDR3 sequence reads: CASSPRGGANVLTF. The CDR3 DNA reads TGTGCCAGCTCACCAAGGGGAGGGGCCAACGTCCTGACTTTC. This chain joins TRBV18 and TRBJ2-6; D is possibly TRBD1 (5 bases). The V and J ends lost 2 bases and 4 bases respectively, with 6 bases between them. The CDR3 is made up of 14 amino acids. Per germline, CDR1 KGHSH and CDR2 LQKENI.

The CDR3, as DNA: TGCGCCAGCAGCTTGGCCGGCTCGACAGGGTACAATGAGCAGTTCTTC. As protein: CASSLAGSTGYNEQFF. The rearrangement links TRBV5-1 to TRBJ2-1; TRBD1 matches at 7 bases. Looked up from germline, CDR1 is SGHRS and CDR2 is YFSETQ. The CDR3 totals 16 residues. The junction had 7 bases not matched to a gene; V was cut back by 0 bases and J by 4 bases.

This clone came up once. The gene calls are TRBV29-1 and TRBJ2-7; 8 bases agree with TRBD1. Germline lookup yields CDR1 SQVTM and CDR2 ANQGSEA. Unmatched junction bases numbered 4, after V lost 4 bases and J lost 2 bases. The CDR3 sequence is 13 residues long. The CDR3 region has the DNA TGCAGCGTTGGAGGGGGACAGGCCTACGAGCAGTACTTC. Protein sequence: CSVGGGQAYEQYF.

The table lists this clone with a count of one. The chain carries TRBV21-1 and TRBJ2-4; the listed D gene, TRBD2, was not tested against the DNA. TRBV21-1 is listed as a pseudogene. This CDR3 contains 19 residues. The CDR3, as DNA: TGTGCCAGCAGCAAAGGGAGGAGACTAGCGGACCGTGACAAAAACATTCAGTACTTC. Translation: CASSKGRRLADRDKNIQYF.

This chain joins TRBV7-3 and TRBJ2-6, with D tentatively TRBD2 (6 bases). Germline V gene data show CDR1 as SGHTA and CDR2 as FQGTGA. Trimming removed 2 bases from V and 3 bases from J, with 8 bases in between. The CDR3 is 15 amino acids. CDR3 coding DNA: TGTGCCAGCAGCTTAGGGGGAGGTGGGGCCAACGTCCTGACTTTC. This codes for CASSLGGGGANVLTF.

This clone was observed a handful of times. The chain joins TRBV29-1 to TRBJ1-2; D not certain. V was trimmed by 7 bases and J by 5 bases, leaving 11 bases between them. The CDR3 spans 11 residues. Germline CDR1 reads SQVTM; CDR2 reads ANQGSEA. The CDR3 sequence: CSAGLGYGYTF. For the CDR3, the DNA is TGCAGCGCCGGTCTCGGGTATGGCTACACCTTC.

The V gene is TRBV10-2, the J gene TRBJ1-4; unclear D gene. The CDR3 totals 13 residues. V was pared by 5 bases and J by 2 bases, with 6 bases between. Per germline, CDR1 WSHSY and CDR2 SAAADI. CDR3 residues: CASSLLTNEKLFF. CDR3 nucleotide sequence: TGCGCCAGCAGTTTACTGACTAATGAAAAACTGTTTTTT.

The J gene is TRBJ2-1, the V gene TRBV4-1; 14 bases match TRBD2. This CDR3 spans 16 amino acids. The junction had 7 bases not matched to a gene; V was cut back by 2 bases and J by 10 bases. CDR1 is MGHRA, CDR2 YSYEKL, per germline. CDR3 sequence (DNA): TGCGCCAGCAGCCAACGACTAGCGGGGGGGCCATGGGAGCAGTTCTTC. Translated: CASSQRLAGGPWEQFF.